Listed below are T cell receptor beta chains from one sample, sequenced in a study of T cell clones after liver transplantation. The method was immunoSEQ multiplex PCR; TCRdb's version includes in-frame clones alone and lacks a portion of them. The table lists about 17,000 clones, 80% of them singletons. The material was CD8+ T cells from blood, obtained around 48 months after liver transplant. Receptors originate from a human patient who received a liver transplant. Some T cells could come from the graft donor. CDR3s include the opening cysteine and the closing phenylalanine or tryptophan. D genes are given only for firm matches. Not every row has a clone size; where given, it reads once, few, many or a size class.

j_call cdr3_length v_call clone_size d_call cdr3_aa cdr3_nt
TRBJ2-2 13 TRBV19 few TRBD1 CASQGARTGELFF TGTGCCAGCCAGGGGGCCCGCACCGGGGAGCTGTTTTTT
TRBJ2-3 16 TRBV7-9 - TRBD2 CASSYTTSGSPDTQYF TGTGCCAGCAGCTACACGACTAGCGGAAGCCCAGATACGCAGTATTTT
TRBJ2-3 13 TRBV11-2 - - CASRVAGTDTQYF TGTGCCAGCAGAGTAGCAGGCACAGATACGCAGTATTTT
TRBJ2-1 20 TRBV18 - TRBD2 CASSPGPGLAGVKGYNEQFF TGTGCCAGCTCACCCGGACCGGGACTAGCGGGAGTGAAGGGCTACAATGAGCAGTTCTTC
TRBJ1-2 13 TRBV19 - TRBD1 CASIPDRGSGYTF TGTGCCAGTATCCCCGACAGGGGAAGTGGCTACACCTTC
TRBJ1-1 14 TRBV6-1 - - CASSEFLLGFEAFF TGTGCCAGCAGTGAATTTCTGTTGGGCTTTGAAGCTTTCTTT
TRBJ1-1 13 TRBV27 few - CASSSAPGAEAFF TGTGCCAGCAGTTCCGCCCCAGGGGCTGAAGCTTTCTTT
TRBJ1-4 14 TRBV7-9 - - CASSSTDISGKLFF TGTGCCAGCAGCTCAACGGACATCTCCGGCAAACTGTTTTTT
TRBJ2-1 13 TRBV27 - TRBD2 CAIAGNPYNEQFF TGTGCCATAGCGGGAAACCCTTACAATGAGCAGTTCTTC
TRBJ2-7 13 TRBV27 - TRBD1 CASSSHRGHEQYF TGTGCCAGCAGTTCCCACAGGGGCCACGAGCAGTACTTC
TRBJ2-5 16 TRBV5-5 - - CASSPHRPGVQETQYF TGTGCCAGCAGCCCCCATCGCCCAGGGGTCCAAGAGACCCAGTACTTC
TRBJ1-1 15 TRBV4-3 - - CASSQDRALELEAFF TGCGCCAGCAGCCAAGATCGGGCACTGGAATTGGAAGCTTTCTTT
TRBJ1-5 15 TRBV9 - - CASSVDGGDGQPQHF TGTGCCAGCAGCGTAGATGGGGGCGACGGTCAGCCCCAGCATTTT
TRBJ2-5 15 TRBV10-3 - - CAISDLAEGRETQYF TGTGCCATCAGTGACTTAGCGGAGGGACGGGAGACCCAGTACTTC
TRBJ2-3 12 TRBV7-6 - - CASSLGEDTQYF TGTGCCAGCAGCCTTGGGGAGGATACGCAGTATTTT
TRBJ2-3 15 TRBV4-1 - TRBD2 CASSLSSGTTDTQYF TGCGCCAGCAGCCTTTCTAGCGGGACTACAGATACGCAGTATTTT
TRBJ2-7 12 TRBV27 - - CASTDRFYEQYF TGTGCCAGCACAGACAGGTTCTACGAGCAGTACTTC
TRBJ2-3 17 TRBV4-2 - TRBD2 CASSQRLAGGSTDTQYF TGTGCCAGCAGCCAGAGACTAGCGGGAGGGAGCACAGATACGCAGTATTTT
TRBJ2-7 14 TRBV11-2 - - CASSAPSGEYEQYF TGTGCCAGCAGCGCACCGTCGGGAGAATACGAGCAGTACTTC
TRBJ1-2 19 TRBV13 medium-sized TRBD1 CASSLVANPPPDRANGYTF TGTGCCAGCAGCTTAGTCGCTAACCCCCCCCCGGACAGGGCAAATGGCTACACCTTC
TRBJ2-2 16 TRBV4-1 medium-sized - CASSQEPETNTGELFF TGCGCCAGCAGCCAAGAGCCGGAAACGAACACCGGGGAGCTGTTTTTT
TRBJ2-7 15 TRBV6-5 - - CASSSRAGGAYEQYF TGTGCCAGCAGTTCCCGGGCTGGGGGAGCCTACGAGCAGTACTTC
TRBJ1-5 16 TRBV27 - - CASSTNGRQGEQPQHF TGTGCCAGCAGCACTAATGGACGGCAGGGAGAACAGCCCCAGCATTTT
TRBJ1-5 19 TRBV6-4 - - CASSDSGQGISYSNRPQHF TGTGCCAGCAGTGACTCGGGGCAGGGGATAAGTTATAGCAATCGGCCCCAGCATTTT
TRBJ2-7 15 TRBV19 few - CASSIAQGVAYEQYF TGTGCCAGTAGTATAGCGCAGGGTGTTGCCTACGAGCAGTACTTC
TRBJ2-5 14 TRBV9 - - CASSVGTGLETQYF TGTGCCAGCAGCGTAGGTACAGGGCTTGAGACCCAGTACTTC
TRBJ1-5 19 TRBV27 few TRBD1 CASSPYSGTGGHSNQPQHF TGTGCCAGCAGTCCCTATTCCGGGACAGGGGGCCATAGCAATCAGCCCCAGCATTTT
TRBJ2-7 17 TRBV15 - TRBD1 CATSRTRGQRSSYEQYF TGTGCCACCAGCAGAACCAGGGGACAGAGAAGCTCCTACGAGCAGTACTTC
TRBJ2-7 14 TRBV19 - - CASSMGWGSYEQYF TGTGCCAGTAGCATGGGATGGGGCTCCTACGAGCAGTACTTC
TRBJ2-5 14 TRBV5-1 - - CASSPGSSQQTQYF TGCGCCAGCAGCCCAGGAAGTTCCCAACAGACCCAGTACTTC
TRBJ1-1 15 TRBV28 - - CASSVGSGFRTEAFF TGTGCCAGCAGTGTGGGTAGCGGTTTCCGCACTGAAGCTTTCTTT
TRBJ1-3 15 TRBV7-9 - - CASSSPDHKGNTIYF TGTGCCAGCAGCTCGCCGGACCATAAGGGAAACACCATATATTTT
TRBJ2-7 17 TRBV7-6 - TRBD2 CASSLPVGRGTSYEQYF TGTGCCAGCAGTCTCCCGGTGGGGCGGGGGACCTCCTACGAGCAGTACTTC
TRBJ2-7 14 TRBV9 - - CASSVGEIAHEQYF TGTGCCAGCAGCGTAGGGGAAATAGCCCACGAGCAGTACTTC
TRBJ1-5 13 TRBV6-1 medium-sized - CASSEALNQPQHF TGTGCCAGCAGTGAAGCGTTGAATCAGCCCCAGCATTTT
TRBJ1-1 14 TRBV6-5 - - CASSLSDGRTEAFF TGTGCCAGCAGCCTCTCGGACGGGAGGACTGAAGCTTTCTTT
TRBJ1-5 15 TRBV28 - - CASSLGGRSNQPQHF TGTGCCAGCAGCCTCGGGGGACGTTCCAATCAGCCCCAGCATTTT
TRBJ1-2 12 TRBV30 - - CAWNEVMYGYTF TGTGCCTGGAATGAGGTTATGTATGGCTACACCTTC
TRBJ2-3 14 TRBV7-3 - TRBD2 CASRSGATGGAQYF TGTGCCAGCCGTAGCGGGGCGACCGGGGGTGCGCAGTATTTT
TRBJ2-6 17 TRBV10-1 - TRBD1 CATPGTGARSGANVLTF TGCGCCACCCCCGGGACAGGGGCCCGTTCTGGGGCCAACGTCCTGACTTTC
TRBJ2-1 17 TRBV4-2 - TRBD2 CASSQEVAGDSYNEQFF TGTGCCAGCAGCCAAGAAGTGGCGGGGGACTCCTACAATGAGCAGTTCTTC
TRBJ2-6 17 TRBV7-9 - - CASTEGDVNPGANVLTF TGTGCCAGCACCGAGGGGGATGTAAACCCTGGGGCCAACGTCCTGACTTTC
TRBJ1-1 13 TRBV30 once - CAWSVGGGTEAFF TGTGCCTGGAGTGTAGGAGGTGGCACTGAAGCTTTCTTT
TRBJ2-2 15 TRBV5-1 - - CASTLGSVNTGELFF TGCGCCAGCACGCTTGGATCCGTAAACACCGGGGAGCTGTTTTTT
TRBJ2-7 15 TRBV10-1 large - CASSQKEGISYEQYF TGCGCCAGCAGCCAAAAGGAGGGGATCTCCTACGAGCAGTACTTC
TRBJ2-2 15 TRBV19 - - CASSIGSGGGGELFF TGTGCCAGTAGTATCGGAAGTGGGGGCGGCGGGGAGCTGTTTTTT
TRBJ2-2 15 TRBV6-4 - - CASSETGSSGGELFF TGTGCCAGCAGTGAAACGGGTTCCTCGGGCGGGGAGCTGTTTTTT
TRBJ2-1 12 TRBV6-1 - TRBD2 CASLSGGLGQFF TGTGCCAGTCTTAGCGGGGGGTTAGGGCAGTTCTTC
TRBJ1-5 13 TRBV9 many - CASSVASGQPQHF TGTGCCAGCAGCGTAGCTTCCGGGCAGCCCCAGCATTTT
TRBJ2-7 14 TRBV10-3 many TRBD1 CAISEGTGVYEQYF TGTGCCATCAGTGAGGGGACAGGGGTTTACGAGCAGTACTTC
TRBJ2-7 12 TRBV9 once - CASSGTSGEQYF TGTGCCAGCAGCGGGACATCGGGGGAGCAGTACTTC
TRBJ2-7 14 TRBV7-3 - TRBD2 CASSLGGGLDEQYF TGTGCCAGCAGCTTAGGCGGGGGTTTGGACGAGCAGTACTTC
TRBJ2-3 14 TRBV6-5 - - CASSSNYGTDTQYF TGTGCCAGCAGCAGCAACTATGGCACAGATACGCAGTATTTT